Described below is a single TCR beta chain sequence and its context. This sample was taken from a study of technical replicates of blood from a few donors. The data were produced by immunoSEQ multiplex PCR, yet TCRdb's version contains in-frame clones alone and is incomplete. Here the sample spans 85,000 or so clones, 94% being singletons. Trimming cost V 1 base and J 8 bases; bases outside gene matches: 16. Germline V lookup: CDR1 MNHEY, CDR2 SMNVEV (reference sequence). The CDR3 extends over 18 amino acids. This chain connects TRBV27 to TRBJ2-1; 8 bases fit TRBD2. This receptor was taken from a human donor in good health. Sequencing was carried out using T cells isolated from PBMCs. In DNA, the CDR3 is TGTGCCAGCAGTTTATTTGCGACTAGCGCACAACGAGGAGATGAGCAGTTCTTC. As protein: CASSLFATSAQRGDEQFF.